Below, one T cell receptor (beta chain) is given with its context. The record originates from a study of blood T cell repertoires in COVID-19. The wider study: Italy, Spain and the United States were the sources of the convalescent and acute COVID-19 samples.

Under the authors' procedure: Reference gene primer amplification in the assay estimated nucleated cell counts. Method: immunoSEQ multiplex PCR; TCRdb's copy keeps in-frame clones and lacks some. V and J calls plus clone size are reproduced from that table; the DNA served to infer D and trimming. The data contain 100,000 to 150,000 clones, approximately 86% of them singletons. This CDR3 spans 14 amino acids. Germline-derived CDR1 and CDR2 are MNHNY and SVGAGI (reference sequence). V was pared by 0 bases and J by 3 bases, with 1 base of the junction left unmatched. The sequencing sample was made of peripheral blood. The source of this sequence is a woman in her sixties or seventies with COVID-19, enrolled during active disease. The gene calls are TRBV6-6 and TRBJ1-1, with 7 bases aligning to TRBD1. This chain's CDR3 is CASSYSRGDTEAFF. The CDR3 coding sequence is TGTGCCAGCAGTTACTCCAGGGGGGACACTGAAGCTTTCTTT.